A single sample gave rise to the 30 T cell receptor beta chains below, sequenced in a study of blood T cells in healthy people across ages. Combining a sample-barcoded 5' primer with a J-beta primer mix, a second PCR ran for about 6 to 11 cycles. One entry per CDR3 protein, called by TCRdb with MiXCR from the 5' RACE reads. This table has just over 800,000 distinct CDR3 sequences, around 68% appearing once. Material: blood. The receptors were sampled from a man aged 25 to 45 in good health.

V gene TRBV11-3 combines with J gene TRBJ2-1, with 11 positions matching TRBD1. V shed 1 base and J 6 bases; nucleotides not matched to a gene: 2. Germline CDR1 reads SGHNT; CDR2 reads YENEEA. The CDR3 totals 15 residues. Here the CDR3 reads CASSLVGQGVNEQFF. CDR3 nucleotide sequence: TGTGCCAGCAGCTTAGTGGGACAGGGGGTCAATGAGCAGTTCTTC.

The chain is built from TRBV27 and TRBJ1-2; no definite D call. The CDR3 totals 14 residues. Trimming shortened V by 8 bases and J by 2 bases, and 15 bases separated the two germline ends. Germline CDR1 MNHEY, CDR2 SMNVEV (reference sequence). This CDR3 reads CASALGYGNYGYTF. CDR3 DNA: TGTGCCAGCGCCCTCGGGTATGGAAACTATGGCTACACCTTC.

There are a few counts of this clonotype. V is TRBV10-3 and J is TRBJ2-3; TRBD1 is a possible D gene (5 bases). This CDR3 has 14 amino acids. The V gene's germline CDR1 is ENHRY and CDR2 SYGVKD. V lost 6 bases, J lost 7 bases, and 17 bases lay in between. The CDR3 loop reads CAISDRQGSNTQYF. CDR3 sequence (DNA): TGTGCCATCAGCGACCGCCAGGGAAGTAATACGCAGTATTTT.

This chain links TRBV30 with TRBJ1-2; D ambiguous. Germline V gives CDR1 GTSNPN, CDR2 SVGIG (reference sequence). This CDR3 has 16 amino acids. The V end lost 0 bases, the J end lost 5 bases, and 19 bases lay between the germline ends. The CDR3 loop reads CAWSVAGQTFRYGYTF. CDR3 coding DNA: TGTGCCTGGAGTGTCGCCGGGCAGACTTTTCGATATGGCTACACCTTC.

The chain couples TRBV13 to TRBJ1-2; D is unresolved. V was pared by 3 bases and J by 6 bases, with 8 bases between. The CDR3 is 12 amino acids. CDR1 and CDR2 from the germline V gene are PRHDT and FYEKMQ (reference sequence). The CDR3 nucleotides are TGTGCCAGCAGCTTTCGGGGAAATGGCTACACCTTC. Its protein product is CASSFRGNGYTF.

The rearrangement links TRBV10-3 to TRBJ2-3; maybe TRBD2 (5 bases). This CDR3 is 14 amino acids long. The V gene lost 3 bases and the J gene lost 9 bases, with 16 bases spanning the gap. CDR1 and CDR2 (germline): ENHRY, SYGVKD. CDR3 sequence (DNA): TGTGCCATCAGTGACGTCCGGACTTCCCCGACGCAGTATTTT. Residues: CAISDVRTSPTQYF.

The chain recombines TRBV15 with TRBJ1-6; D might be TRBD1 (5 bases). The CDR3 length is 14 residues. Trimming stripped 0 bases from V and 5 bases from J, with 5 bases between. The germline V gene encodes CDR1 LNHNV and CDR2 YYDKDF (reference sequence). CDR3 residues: CATSRDRDNSPLHF. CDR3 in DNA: TGTGCCACCAGCAGAGACAGGGATAATTCACCCCTCCACTTT.

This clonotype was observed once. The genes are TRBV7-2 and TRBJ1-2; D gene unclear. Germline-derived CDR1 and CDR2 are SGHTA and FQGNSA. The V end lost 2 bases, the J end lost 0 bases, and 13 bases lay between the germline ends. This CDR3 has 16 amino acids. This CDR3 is CASSLSRNLANYGYTF. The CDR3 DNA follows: TGTGCCAGCAGCTTAAGCAGGAACCTAGCTAACTATGGCTACACCTTC. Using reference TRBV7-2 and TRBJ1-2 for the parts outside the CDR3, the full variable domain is GAGVSQSPSNKVTEKGKDVELRCDPISGHTALYWYRQSLGQGLEFLIYFQGNSAPDKSGLPSDRFSAERTGGSVSTLTIQRTQQEDSAVYLCASSLSRNLANYGYTFGSGTRLTVV.

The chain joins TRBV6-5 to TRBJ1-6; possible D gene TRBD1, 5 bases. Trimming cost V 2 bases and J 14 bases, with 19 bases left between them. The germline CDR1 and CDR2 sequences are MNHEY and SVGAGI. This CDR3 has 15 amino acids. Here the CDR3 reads CASSYAIGDSLSLHF. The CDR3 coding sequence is TGTGCCAGCAGTTACGCGATTGGTGACAGCTTATCCCTCCACTTT.

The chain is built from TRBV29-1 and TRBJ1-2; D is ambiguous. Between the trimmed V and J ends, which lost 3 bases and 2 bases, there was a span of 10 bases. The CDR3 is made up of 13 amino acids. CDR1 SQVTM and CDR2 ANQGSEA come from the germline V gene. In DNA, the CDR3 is TGCAGCGTTGATAGGACGGACAACTATGGCTACACCTTC. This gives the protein CSVDRTDNYGYTF.

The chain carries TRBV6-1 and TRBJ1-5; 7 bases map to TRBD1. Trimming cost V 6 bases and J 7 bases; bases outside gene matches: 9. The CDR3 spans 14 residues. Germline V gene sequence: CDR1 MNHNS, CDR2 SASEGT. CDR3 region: CASRSDRVRQPQHF. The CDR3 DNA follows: TGTGCCAGCAGAAGCGACAGGGTACGACAGCCCCAGCATTTT.

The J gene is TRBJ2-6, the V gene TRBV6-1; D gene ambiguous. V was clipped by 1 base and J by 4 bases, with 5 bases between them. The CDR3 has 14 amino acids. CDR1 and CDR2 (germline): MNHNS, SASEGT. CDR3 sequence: CASSEGFGANVLTF. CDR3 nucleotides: TGTGCCAGCAGTGAAGGGTTCGGGGCCAACGTCCTGACTTTC.

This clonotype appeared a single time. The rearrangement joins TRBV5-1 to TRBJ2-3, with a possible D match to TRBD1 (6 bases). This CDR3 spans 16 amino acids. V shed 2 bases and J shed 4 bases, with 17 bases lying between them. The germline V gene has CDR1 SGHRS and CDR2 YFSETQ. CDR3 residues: CASSLGMTGSADTQYF. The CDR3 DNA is TGCGCCAGCAGCTTAGGTATGACAGGTTCAGCAGATACGCAGTATTTT.

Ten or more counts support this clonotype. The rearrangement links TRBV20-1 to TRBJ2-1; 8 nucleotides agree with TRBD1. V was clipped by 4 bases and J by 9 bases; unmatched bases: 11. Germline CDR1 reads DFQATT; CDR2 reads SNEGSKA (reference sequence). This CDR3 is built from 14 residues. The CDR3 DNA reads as TGCAGTGCTAATTCCCCACAGGGGGTCGGTGAGCAGTTCTTC. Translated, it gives CSANSPQGVGEQFF.

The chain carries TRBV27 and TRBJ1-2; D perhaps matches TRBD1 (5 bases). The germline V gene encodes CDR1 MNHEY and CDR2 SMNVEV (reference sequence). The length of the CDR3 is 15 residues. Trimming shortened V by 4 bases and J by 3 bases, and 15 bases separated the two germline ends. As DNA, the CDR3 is TGTGCCAGCAGTTCTCAGGGCAGGATGGACTATGGCTACACCTTC. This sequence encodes CASSSQGRMDYGYTF.

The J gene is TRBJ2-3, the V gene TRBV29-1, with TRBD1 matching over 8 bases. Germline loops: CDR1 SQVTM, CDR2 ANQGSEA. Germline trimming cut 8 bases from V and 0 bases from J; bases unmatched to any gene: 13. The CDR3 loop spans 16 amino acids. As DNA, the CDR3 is TGCAGCCTACGATCCGGGACAGGTCTAAGCACAGATACGCAGTATTTT. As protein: CSLRSGTGLSTDTQYF.

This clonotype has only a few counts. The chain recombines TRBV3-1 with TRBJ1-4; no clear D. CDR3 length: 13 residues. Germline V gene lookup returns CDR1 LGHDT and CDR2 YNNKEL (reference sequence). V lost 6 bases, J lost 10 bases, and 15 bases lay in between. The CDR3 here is CASRQTLLGKLFF. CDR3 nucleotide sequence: TGTGCCAGCAGACAGACCTTGTTGGGAAAACTGTTTTTT. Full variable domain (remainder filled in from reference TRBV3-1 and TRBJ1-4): DTAVSQTPKYLVTQMGNDKSIKCEQNLGHDTMYWYKQDSKKFLKIMFSYNNKELIINETVPNRFSPKSPDKAHLNLHINSLELGDSAVYFCASRQTLLGKLFFGSGTQLSVL.

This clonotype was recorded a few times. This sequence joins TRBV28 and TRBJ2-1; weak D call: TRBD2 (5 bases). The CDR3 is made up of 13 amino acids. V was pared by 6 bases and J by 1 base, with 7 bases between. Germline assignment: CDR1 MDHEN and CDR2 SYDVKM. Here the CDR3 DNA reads TGTGCCAGCAGGGAGGTATCCTACAATGAGCAGTTCTTC. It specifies CASREVSYNEQFF. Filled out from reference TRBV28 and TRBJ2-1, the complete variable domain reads DVKVTQSSRYLVKRTGEKVFLECVQDMDHENMFWYRQDPGLGLRLIYFSYDVKMKEKGDIPEGYSVSREKKERFSLILESASTNQTSMYLCASREVSYNEQFFGPGTRLTVL.

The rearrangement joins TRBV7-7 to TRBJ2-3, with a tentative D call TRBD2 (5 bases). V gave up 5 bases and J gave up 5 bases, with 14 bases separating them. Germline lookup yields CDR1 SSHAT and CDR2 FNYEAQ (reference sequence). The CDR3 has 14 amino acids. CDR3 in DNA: TGTGCCAGCAGCGCCCTAGCTTACGTAGATACGCAGTATTTT. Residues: CASSALAYVDTQYF.

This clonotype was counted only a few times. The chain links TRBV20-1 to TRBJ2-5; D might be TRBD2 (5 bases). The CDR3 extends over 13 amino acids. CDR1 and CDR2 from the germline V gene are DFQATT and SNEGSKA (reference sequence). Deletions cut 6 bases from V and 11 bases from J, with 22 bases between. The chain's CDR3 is CSATKGGSPGQYF. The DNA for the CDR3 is TGCAGTGCGACGAAGGGTGGGAGCCCCGGGCAGTACTTC.

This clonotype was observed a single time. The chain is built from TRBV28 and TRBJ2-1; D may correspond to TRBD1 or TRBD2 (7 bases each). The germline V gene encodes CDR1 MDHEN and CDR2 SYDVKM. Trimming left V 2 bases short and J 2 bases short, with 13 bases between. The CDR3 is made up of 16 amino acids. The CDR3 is CASSLGQGGAYNEQFF. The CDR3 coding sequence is TGTGCCAGCAGTTTAGGTCAGGGGGGGGCCTACAATGAGCAGTTCTTC. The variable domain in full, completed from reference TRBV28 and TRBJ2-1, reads DVKVTQSSRYLVKRTGEKVFLECVQDMDHENMFWYRQDPGLGLRLIYFSYDVKMKEKGDIPEGYSVSREKKERFSLILESASTNQTSMYLCASSLGQGGAYNEQFFGPGTRLTVL.

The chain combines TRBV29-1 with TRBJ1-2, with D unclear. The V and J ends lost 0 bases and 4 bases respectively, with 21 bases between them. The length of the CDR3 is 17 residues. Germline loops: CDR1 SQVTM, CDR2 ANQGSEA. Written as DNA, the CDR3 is TGCAGCGTTGAAGATTTGATGGAGACGACTGGCCCCTATGGCTACACCTTC. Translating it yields CSVEDLMETTGPYGYTF.

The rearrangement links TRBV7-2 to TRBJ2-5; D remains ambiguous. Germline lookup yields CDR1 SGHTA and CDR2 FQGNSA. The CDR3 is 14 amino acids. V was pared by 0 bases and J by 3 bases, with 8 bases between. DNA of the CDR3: TGTGCCAGCAGCTTAGCGCCCCAAGAAGAGACCCAGTACTTC. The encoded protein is CASSLAPQEETQYF.

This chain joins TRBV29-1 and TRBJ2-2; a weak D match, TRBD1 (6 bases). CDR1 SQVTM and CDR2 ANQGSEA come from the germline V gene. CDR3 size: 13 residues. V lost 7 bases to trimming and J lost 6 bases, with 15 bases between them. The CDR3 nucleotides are TGCAGCGGACAGGTGTCGGTGTCCGGGGAGCTGTTTTTT. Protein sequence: CSGQVSVSGELFF.

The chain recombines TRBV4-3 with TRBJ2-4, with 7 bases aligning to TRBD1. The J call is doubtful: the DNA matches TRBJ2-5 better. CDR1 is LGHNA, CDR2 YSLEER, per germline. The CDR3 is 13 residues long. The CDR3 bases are TGCGCCAGCAGCCAAGGGTCAGGGGGGACCCAGTACTTC. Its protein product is CASSQGSGGTQYF.

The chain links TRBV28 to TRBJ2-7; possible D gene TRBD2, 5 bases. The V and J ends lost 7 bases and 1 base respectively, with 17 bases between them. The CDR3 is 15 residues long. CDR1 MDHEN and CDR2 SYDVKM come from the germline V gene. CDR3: CASTSPSGKSYEQYF. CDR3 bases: TGTGCCAGCACCTCCCCCTCGGGAAAGTCCTACGAGCAGTACTTC.

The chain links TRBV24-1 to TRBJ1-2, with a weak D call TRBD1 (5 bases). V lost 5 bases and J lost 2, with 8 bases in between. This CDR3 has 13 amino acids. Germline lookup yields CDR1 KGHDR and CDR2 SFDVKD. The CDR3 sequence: CATSAWDNYGYTF. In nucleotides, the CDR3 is TGTGCCACCAGTGCGTGGGACAACTATGGCTACACCTTC.

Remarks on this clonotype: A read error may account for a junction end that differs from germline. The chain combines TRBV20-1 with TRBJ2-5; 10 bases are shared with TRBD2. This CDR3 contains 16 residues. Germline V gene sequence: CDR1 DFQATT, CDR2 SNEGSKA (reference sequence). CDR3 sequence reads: CSAAALLAGTQETQYF. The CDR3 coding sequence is TGCAGTGCTGCGGCTCTACTAGCGGGGACACAAGAAACCCAGTACTTC.

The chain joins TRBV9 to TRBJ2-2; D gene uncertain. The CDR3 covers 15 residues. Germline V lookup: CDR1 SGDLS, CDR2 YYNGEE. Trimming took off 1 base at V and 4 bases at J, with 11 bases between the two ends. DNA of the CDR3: TGTGCCAGCAGCGTACAGAACAGAGCCACCGGGGAGCTGTTTTTT. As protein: CASSVQNRATGELFF. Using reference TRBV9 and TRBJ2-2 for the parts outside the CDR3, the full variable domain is DSGVTQTPKHLITATGQRVTLRCSPRSGDLSVYWYQQSLDQGLQFLIQYYNGEERAKGNILERFSAQQFPDLHSELNLSSLELGDSALYFCASSVQNRATGELFFGEGSRLTVL.

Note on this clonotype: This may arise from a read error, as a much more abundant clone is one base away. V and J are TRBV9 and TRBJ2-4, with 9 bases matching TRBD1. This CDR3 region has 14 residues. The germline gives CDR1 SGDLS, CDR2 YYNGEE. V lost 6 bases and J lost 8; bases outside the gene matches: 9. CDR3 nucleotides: TGTGCCAGCACCGCCGGGACAGGGATGGACATTCAGTACTTC. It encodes CASTAGTGMDIQYF.